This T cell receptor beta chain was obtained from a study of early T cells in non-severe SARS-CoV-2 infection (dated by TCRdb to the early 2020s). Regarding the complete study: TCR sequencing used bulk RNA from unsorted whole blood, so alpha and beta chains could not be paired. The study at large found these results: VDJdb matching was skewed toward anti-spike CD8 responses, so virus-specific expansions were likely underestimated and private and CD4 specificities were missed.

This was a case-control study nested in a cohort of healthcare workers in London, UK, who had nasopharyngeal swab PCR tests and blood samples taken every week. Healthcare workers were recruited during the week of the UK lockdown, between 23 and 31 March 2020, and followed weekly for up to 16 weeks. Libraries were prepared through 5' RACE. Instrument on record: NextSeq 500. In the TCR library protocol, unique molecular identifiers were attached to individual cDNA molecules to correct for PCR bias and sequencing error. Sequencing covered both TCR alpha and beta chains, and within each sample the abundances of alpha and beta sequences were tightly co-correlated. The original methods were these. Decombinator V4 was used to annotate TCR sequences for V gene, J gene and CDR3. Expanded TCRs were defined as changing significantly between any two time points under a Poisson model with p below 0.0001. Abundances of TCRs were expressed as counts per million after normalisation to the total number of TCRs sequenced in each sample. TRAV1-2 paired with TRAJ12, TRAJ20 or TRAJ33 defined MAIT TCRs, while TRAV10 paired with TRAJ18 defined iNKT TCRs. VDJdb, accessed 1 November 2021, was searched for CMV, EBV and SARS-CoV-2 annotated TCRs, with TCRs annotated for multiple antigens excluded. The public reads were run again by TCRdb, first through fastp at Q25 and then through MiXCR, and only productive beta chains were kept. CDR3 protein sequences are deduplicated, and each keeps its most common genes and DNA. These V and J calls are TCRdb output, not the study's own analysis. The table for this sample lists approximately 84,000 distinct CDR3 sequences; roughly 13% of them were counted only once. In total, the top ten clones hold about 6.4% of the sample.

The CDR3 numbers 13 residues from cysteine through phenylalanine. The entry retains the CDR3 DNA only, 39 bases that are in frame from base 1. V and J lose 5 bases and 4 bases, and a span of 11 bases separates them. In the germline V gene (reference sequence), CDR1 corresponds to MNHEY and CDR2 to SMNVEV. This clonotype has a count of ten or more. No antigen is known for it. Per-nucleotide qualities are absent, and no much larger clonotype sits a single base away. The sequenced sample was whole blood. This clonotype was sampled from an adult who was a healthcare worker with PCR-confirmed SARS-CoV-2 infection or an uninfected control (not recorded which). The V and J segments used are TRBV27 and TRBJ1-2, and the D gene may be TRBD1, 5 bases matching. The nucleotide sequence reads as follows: TGTGCCAGCAGTCCGACAGCCTCCTATGGCTACACCTTC. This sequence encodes CASSPTASYGYTF.